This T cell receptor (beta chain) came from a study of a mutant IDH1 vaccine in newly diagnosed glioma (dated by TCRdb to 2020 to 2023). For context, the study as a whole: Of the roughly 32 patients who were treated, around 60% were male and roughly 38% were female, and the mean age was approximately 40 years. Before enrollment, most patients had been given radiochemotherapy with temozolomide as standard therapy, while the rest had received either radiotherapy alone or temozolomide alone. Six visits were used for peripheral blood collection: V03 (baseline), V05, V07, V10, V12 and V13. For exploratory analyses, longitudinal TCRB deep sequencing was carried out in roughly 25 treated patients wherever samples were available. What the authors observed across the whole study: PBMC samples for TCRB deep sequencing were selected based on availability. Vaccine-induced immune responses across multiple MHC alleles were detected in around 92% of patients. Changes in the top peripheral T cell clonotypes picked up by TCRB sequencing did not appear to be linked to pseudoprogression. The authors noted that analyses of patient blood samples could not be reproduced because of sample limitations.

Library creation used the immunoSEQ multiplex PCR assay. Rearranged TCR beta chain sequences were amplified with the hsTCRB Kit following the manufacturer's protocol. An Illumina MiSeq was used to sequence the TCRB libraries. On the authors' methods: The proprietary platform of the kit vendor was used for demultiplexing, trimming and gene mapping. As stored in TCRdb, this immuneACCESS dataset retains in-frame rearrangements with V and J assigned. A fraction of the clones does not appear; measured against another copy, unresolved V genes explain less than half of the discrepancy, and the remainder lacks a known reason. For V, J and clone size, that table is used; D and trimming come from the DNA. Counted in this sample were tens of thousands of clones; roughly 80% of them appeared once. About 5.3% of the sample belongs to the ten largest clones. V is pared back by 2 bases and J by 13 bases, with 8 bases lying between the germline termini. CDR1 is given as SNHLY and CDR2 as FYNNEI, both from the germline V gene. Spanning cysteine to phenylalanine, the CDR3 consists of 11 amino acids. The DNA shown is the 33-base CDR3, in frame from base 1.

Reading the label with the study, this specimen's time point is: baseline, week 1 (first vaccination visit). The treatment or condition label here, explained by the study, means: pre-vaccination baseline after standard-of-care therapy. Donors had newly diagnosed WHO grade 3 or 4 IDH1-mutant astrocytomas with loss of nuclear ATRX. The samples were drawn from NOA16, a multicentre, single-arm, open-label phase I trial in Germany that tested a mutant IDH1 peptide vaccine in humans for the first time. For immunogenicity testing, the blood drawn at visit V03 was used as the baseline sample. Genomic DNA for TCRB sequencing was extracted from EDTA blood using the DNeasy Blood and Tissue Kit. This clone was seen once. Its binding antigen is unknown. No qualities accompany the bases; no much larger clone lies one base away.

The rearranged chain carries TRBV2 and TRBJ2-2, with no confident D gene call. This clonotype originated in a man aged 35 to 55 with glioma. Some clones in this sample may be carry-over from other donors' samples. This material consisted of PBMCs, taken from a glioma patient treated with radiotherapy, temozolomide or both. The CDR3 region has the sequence CASSEKAGLFF. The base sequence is TGTGCCAGCAGTGAAAAGGCAGGGCTGTTTTTT.